This TCR beta chain emerged from a study of T-cell memory formation after mild COVID-19. Using its own MiXCR run on the 5' RACE reads, TCRdb lists one record per CDR3 protein. The sample lists fewer than 250,000 distinct CDR3 sequences; 10% to 13% were seen once. The V end lost 7 bases, the J end lost 5 bases, and 12 bases lay between the germline ends. Germline CDR1 is SNHLY and CDR2 is FYNNEI. This CDR3 has 13 amino acids. The rearrangement joins TRBV2 to TRBJ1-5, with D possibly TRBD1 on 5 matching bases. Sequencing was carried out using PBMCs or a T cell subset sorted from them (not recorded which). This receptor was identified in a man in his late teens or twenties who had mild COVID-19 (a few samples of this study predate the infection). Cell type and time point are not known. The CDR3 DNA reads TGTGCCAGCACCCGACAGCTTGATCAGCCCCAGCATTTT. Its translation is CASTRQLDQPQHF.